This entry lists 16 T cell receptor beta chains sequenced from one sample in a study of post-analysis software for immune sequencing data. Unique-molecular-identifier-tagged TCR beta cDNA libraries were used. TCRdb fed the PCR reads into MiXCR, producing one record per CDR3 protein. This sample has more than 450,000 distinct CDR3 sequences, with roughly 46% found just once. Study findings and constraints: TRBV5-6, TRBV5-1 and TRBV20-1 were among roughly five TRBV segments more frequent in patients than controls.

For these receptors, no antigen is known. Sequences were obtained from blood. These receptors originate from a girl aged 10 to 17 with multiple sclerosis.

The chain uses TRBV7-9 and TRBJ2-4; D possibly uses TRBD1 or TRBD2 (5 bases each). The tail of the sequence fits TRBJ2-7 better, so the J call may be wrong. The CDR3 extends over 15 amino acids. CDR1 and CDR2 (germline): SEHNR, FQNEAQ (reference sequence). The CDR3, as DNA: TGTGCCAGCAGCTGGGGACCGGGGCAGACCTACGAGCAGTACTTC. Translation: CASSWGPGQTYEQYF.

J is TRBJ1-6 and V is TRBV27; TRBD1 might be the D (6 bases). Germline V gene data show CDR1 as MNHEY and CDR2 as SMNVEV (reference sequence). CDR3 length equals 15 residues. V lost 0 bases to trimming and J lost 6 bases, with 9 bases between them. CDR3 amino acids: CASSLSGGTNSPLHF. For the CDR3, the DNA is TGTGCCAGCAGTTTATCAGGGGGTACTAATTCACCCCTCCACTTT.

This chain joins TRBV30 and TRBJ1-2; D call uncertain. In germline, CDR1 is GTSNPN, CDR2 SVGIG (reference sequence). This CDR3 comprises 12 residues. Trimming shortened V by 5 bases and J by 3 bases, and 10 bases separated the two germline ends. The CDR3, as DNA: TGTGCCTGGCGTCAGGAGGACTATGGCTACACCTTC. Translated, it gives CAWRQEDYGYTF.

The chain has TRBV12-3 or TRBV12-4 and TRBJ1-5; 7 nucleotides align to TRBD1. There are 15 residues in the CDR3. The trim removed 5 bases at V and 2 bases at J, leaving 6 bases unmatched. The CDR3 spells CASSPGGRRNQPQHF. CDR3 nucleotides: TGTGCCAGCAGTCCAGGGGGGCGGCGCAATCAGCCCCAGCATTTT.

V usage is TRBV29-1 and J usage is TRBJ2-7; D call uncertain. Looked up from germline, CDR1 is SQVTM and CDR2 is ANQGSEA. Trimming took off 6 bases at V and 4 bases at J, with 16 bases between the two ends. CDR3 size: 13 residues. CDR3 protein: CSVVSPHTYEQYF. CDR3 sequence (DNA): TGCAGCGTCGTATCCCCACATACTTACGAGCAGTACTTC.

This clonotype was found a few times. The CDR3 nucleotides read TGTGCCAGCAGCTCACCCGGGACAGGGGCGGCAAAGCAGTACTTC. Protein product: CASSSPGTGAAKQYF. The chain uses TRBV5-5 and TRBJ2-7; 10 bases line up with TRBD1. The germline CDR1 and CDR2 sequences are SGHKS and YYEKEE (reference sequence). V lost 3 bases and J lost 8; bases outside the gene matches: 11. The CDR3 sequence is 15 residues long.

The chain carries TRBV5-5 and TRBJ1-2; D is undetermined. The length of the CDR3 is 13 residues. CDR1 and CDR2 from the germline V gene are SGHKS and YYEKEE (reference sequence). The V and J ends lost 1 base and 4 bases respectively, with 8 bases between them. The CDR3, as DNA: TGTGCCAGCAGCTTGTCTCTGACCTATGGCTACACCTTC. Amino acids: CASSLSLTYGYTF. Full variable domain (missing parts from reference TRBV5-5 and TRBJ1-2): DAGVTQSPTHLIKTRGQQVTLRCSPISGHKSVSWYQQVLGQGPQFIFQYYEKEERGRGNFPDRFSARQFPNYSSELNVNALLLGDSALYLCASSLSLTYGYTFGSGTRLTVV.

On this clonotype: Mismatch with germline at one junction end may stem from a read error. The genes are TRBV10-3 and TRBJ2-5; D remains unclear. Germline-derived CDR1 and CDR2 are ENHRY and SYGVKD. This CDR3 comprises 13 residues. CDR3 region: CAVSDSVGETQYF. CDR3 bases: TGTGCCGTCAGTGATTCGGTAGGGGAGACCCAGTACTTC.

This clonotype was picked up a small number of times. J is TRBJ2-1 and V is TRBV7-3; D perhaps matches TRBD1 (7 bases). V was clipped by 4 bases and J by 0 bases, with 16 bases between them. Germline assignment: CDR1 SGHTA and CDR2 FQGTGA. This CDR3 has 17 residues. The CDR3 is CASSSRGGGSSYNEQFF. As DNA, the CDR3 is TGTGCCAGCAGCTCCCGTGGAGGGGGCAGCTCCTACAATGAGCAGTTCTTC.

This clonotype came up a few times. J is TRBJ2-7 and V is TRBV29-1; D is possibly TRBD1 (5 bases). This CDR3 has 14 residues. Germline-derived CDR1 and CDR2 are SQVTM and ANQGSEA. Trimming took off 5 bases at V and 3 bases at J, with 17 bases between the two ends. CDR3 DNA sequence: TGCAGCGTTACCATCTCGACAGATCTCTACGAGCAGTACTTC. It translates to CSVTISTDLYEQYF.

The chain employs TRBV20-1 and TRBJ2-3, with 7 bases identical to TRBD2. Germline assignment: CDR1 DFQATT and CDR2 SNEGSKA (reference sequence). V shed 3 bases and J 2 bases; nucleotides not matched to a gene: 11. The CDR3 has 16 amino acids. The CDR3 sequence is CSASRKGGSTTDTQYF. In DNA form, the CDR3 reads TGCAGTGCTAGTCGGAAGGGCGGGAGTACCACAGATACGCAGTATTTT.

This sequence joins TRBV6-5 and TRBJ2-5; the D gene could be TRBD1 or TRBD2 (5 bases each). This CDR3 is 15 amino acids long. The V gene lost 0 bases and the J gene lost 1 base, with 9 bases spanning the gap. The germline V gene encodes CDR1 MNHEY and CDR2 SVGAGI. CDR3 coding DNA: TGTGCCAGCAGTTACTCGGGGCGGGTCCAAGAGACCCAGTACTTC. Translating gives CASSYSGRVQETQYF.

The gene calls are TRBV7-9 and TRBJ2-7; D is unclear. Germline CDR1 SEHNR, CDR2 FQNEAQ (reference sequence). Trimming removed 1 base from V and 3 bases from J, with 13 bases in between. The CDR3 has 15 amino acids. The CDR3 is CASSLVGEADYEQYF. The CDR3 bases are TGTGCCAGCAGCTTAGTTGGAGAGGCAGACTACGAGCAGTACTTC.

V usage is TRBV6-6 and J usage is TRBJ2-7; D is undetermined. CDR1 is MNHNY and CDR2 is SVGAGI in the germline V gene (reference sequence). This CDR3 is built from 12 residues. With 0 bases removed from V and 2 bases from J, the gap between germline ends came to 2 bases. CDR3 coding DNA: TGTGCCAGCAGTTACTCAGCCTACGAGCAGTACTTC. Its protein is CASSYSAYEQYF.

The CDR3 DNA reads TGTGCCAGCAGCCGCAGCGGGCAAAGGAGGTTCTTC. Its protein is CASSRSGQRRFF. V and J are TRBV3-1 and TRBJ2-1; a possible D gene is TRBD2 (6 bases). Trimming left V 4 bases short and J 15 bases short, with 16 bases between. The germline V gene has CDR1 LGHDT and CDR2 YNNKEL (reference sequence). There are 12 residues in the CDR3.

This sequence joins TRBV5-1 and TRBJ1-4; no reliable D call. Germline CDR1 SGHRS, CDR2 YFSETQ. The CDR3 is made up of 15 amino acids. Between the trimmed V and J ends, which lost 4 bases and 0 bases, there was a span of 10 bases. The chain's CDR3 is CASSVIGATNEKLFF. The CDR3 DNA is TGCGCCAGCAGCGTTATTGGGGCAACTAATGAAAAACTGTTTTTT.